This is a list of T cell receptor beta chains from one sample in a study of T cells in Graves' hyperthyroidism and ophthalmopathy. TCRdb reprocessed the multiplex PCR reads via MiXCR and lists one record per CDR3 protein. The sample consists of roughly 380,000 distinct CDR3 sequences, about 14% of them appearing once. The specimen sequenced was blood. Every receptor here comes from a woman aged 55-69 years with Graves' hyperthyroidism. Each CDR3 is given with its conserved first and last residue. A D gene is named only where the DNA matches it firmly.

d_gene	j_gene	v_gene	CDR3aa
NA	TRBJ1-5	TRBV12-5	CASGLARVGGPNQPQHF
NA	TRBJ2-4	TRBV7-9	CASSLDGGPLAKNIQYF
NA	TRBJ2-3	TRBV10-3	CAISDREGDTQYF
NA	TRBJ2-7	TRBV13	CASSLGRTIHEQYF
NA	TRBJ2-1	TRBV2	CASSEPGPGNEQFF
TRBD2	TRBJ2-5	TRBV5-1	CASSTGLAGAETQYF
NA	TRBJ2-1	TRBV19	CASRGDSNEQFF
TRBD1	TRBJ1-5	TRBV6-1	CASTAGRDRGRSGNQPQHF
TRBD2	TRBJ2-2	TRBV19	CASSRVSGGSGELFF
NA	TRBJ1-4	TRBV29-1	CSVERGAGEKLFF
NA	TRBJ2-2	TRBV20-1	CSAQGNTGELFF
TRBD2	TRBJ2-5	TRBV5-1	CASSSGTSGRGEETQYF
TRBD2	TRBJ2-3	TRBV18	CASSPVTSGGTDTQYF
NA	TRBJ1-4	TRBV11-3	CASSVTGTNEKLFF
TRBD2	TRBJ2-1	TRBV27	CASSIVAGGPYNEQFF
NA	TRBJ2-1	TRBV19	CASTATEGQSRNEQFF
TRBD1	TRBJ2-3	TRBV9	CASSRGVIRGPEAPPYTQYF
TRBD2	TRBJ2-1	TRBV13	CASSLDGWASGIQSSYNEQFF
TRBD1	TRBJ2-1	TRBV19	CASSRQGTGGYNEQFF
NA	TRBJ1-5	TRBV28	CASSLGGSNGNQPQHF
TRBD2	TRBJ2-3	TRBV2	CASTEMASGITDTQYF
TRBD2	TRBJ2-7	TRBV20-1	CSARGLAGLQYF
NA	TRBJ2-1	TRBV7-8	CASSSTWGEQFF
TRBD2	TRBJ2-7	TRBV4-1	CASSQDPLAGLGEQYF
NA	TRBJ2-1	TRBV27	CASSRTGNEQFF
TRBD1	TRBJ1-5	TRBV2	CASRPGQSERRAYQPQHF
TRBD2	TRBJ2-5	TRBV24-1	CATSDLASGKRQETQYF
TRBD2	TRBJ2-7	TRBV12-3/TRBV12-4	CASSLAGESYEQYF
TRBD1	TRBJ1-2	TRBV6-6	CASSYRGRTGVGYTF
NA	TRBJ2-2	TRBV5-1	CASSWGQVGGELFF
NA	TRBJ1-1	TRBV20-1	CSAKVGGTEAFF
NA	TRBJ2-5	TRBV5-1	CASSFGAAFQETQYF
NA	TRBJ2-3	TRBV30	CAWSRPLDTQYF
NA	TRBJ2-2	TRBV7-8	CASSPYGQSTGELFF
TRBD1	TRBJ1-1	TRBV28	CASTYRGLGTEAFF
TRBD2	TRBJ2-1	TRBV28	CASTRRSGSLTYNEQFF
NA	TRBJ1-6	TRBV4-1	CASSQEPRANLLSSPLHF
TRBD1	TRBJ2-7	TRBV5-8	CAPRGTGSYEQYF
TRBD2	TRBJ2-7	TRBV2	CASKETSGRDEQYF
NA	TRBJ2-6	TRBV3-1	CASSPAGANVLTF
NA	TRBJ2-2	TRBV18	CASSPFGGRGVTGELFF
TRBD2	TRBJ2-1	TRBV11-2	CASSPIGGSKNEQFF
TRBD1	TRBJ2-6	TRBV12-3/TRBV12-4	CASRRTGNSGANVLTF
NA	TRBJ1-1	TRBV11-2	CASNSQLDTEAFF